These T cell receptor beta chains were read from a single sample in a study of shared clonotypes between healthy human individuals. The method was immunoSEQ multiplex PCR; TCRdb's version includes in-frame clones alone and lacks a portion of them. The table records about 2.1 million clones, roughly 95% of them present only once. The sample comprised naive CD8+ T cells from PBMCs. The receptors come from a man aged 18 to 29 in good health. Some clones in this sample may be carry-over from other donors' samples. Both conserved end residues are part of each CDR3. Each record gives: J gene, D gene, clone size, V gene, CDR3 DNA, CDR3 protein. D genes are given only for firm matches. Not all rows give a size; the values are once, few, many and, for expanded clones, a class.

j_call: TRBJ1-1; d_call: TRBD1; clone_size: NA; v_call: TRBV2; cdr3_nt: TGTGCCAGCAACAGGGGTGGCACTGAAGCTTTCTTT; cdr3_aa: CASNRGGTEAFF
j_call: TRBJ2-7; d_call: NA; clone_size: NA; v_call: TRBV27; cdr3_nt: TGTGCCAGCAGTTTATGGTCCGGGACCTACGAGCAGTACTTC; cdr3_aa: CASSLWSGTYEQYF
j_call: TRBJ2-7; d_call: TRBD1; clone_size: NA; v_call: TRBV13; cdr3_nt: TGTGCCAGCAGCCCAGGGACAGGCTACGAGCAGTACTTC; cdr3_aa: CASSPGTGYEQYF
j_call: TRBJ2-7; d_call: NA; clone_size: once; v_call: TRBV27; cdr3_nt: TGTGCCAGCAGCCCCAGGGGTCCCTACGAGCAGTACTTC; cdr3_aa: CASSPRGPYEQYF
j_call: TRBJ1-5; d_call: NA; clone_size: NA; v_call: TRBV28; cdr3_nt: TGTGCCAGCAGTTTAGACCTCAGGGGTATGAATCAGCCCCAGCATTTT; cdr3_aa: CASSLDLRGMNQPQHF
j_call: TRBJ2-1; d_call: TRBD2; clone_size: NA; v_call: TRBV5-1; cdr3_nt: TGCGCCAGCAGTGGTAGCGGGAGGGGGGATGAGCAGTTCTTC; cdr3_aa: CASSGSGRGDEQFF
j_call: TRBJ2-7; d_call: NA; clone_size: NA; v_call: TRBV6-5; cdr3_nt: TGTGCCAGCAGTTATATGTCTTGGGCCTACGAGCAGTACTTC; cdr3_aa: CASSYMSWAYEQYF
j_call: TRBJ1-2; d_call: NA; clone_size: once; v_call: TRBV7-9; cdr3_nt: TGTGCCAGCAGCCGTGGCCTACCCGCCTATGGCTACACCTTC; cdr3_aa: CASSRGLPAYGYTF
j_call: TRBJ2-1; d_call: TRBD1; clone_size: NA; v_call: TRBV27; cdr3_nt: TGTGCCAGCAGTTTACGACAGGGGGGCAATGAGCAGTTCTTC; cdr3_aa: CASSLRQGGNEQFF
j_call: TRBJ1-1; d_call: NA; clone_size: NA; v_call: TRBV27; cdr3_nt: TGTGCCAGCAGTTTACTAGGGCAGGGTTCTGAAGCTTTCTTT; cdr3_aa: CASSLLGQGSEAFF
j_call: TRBJ2-3; d_call: TRBD2; clone_size: NA; v_call: TRBV5-1; cdr3_nt: TGCGCCAGCAGCTTGAGGTCCCCAGGACAGGCGACTAGCGGGTACACAGATACGCAGTATTTT; cdr3_aa: CASSLRSPGQATSGYTDTQYF
j_call: TRBJ1-1; d_call: NA; clone_size: NA; v_call: TRBV2; cdr3_nt: TGTGCCAGCAGAATCCCAGAGGGCACTGAAGCTTTCTTT; cdr3_aa: CASRIPEGTEAFF
j_call: TRBJ1-2; d_call: NA; clone_size: once; v_call: TRBV5-8; cdr3_nt: TGTGCCAGCACCCTACCATCCTCTTCGTTACAGGGAATCGGCTACACCTTC; cdr3_aa: CASTLPSSSLQGIGYTF
j_call: TRBJ2-5; d_call: TRBD2; clone_size: NA; v_call: TRBV28; cdr3_nt: TGTGCCAGCAGTTCAACTAGCGGGCAAGAGACCCAGTACTTC; cdr3_aa: CASSSTSGQETQYF
j_call: TRBJ2-1; d_call: NA; clone_size: NA; v_call: TRBV2; cdr3_nt: TGTGCCAGCAGTGAAAGGGGGGGCCCTCCTGACAATGAGCAGTTCTTC; cdr3_aa: CASSERGGPPDNEQFF
j_call: TRBJ2-7; d_call: TRBD1; clone_size: NA; v_call: TRBV7-9; cdr3_nt: TGTGCCAGCAGCTCTACCACCGGGACAGGGAAAACCTACGAGCAGTACTTC; cdr3_aa: CASSSTTGTGKTYEQYF
j_call: TRBJ2-1; d_call: NA; clone_size: NA; v_call: TRBV7-3; cdr3_nt: TGTGCCAGCAGCTTACTTGGGGGCAGCTCCTACAATGAGCAGTTCTTC; cdr3_aa: CASSLLGGSSYNEQFF
j_call: TRBJ2-1; d_call: TRBD2; clone_size: NA; v_call: TRBV10-2; cdr3_nt: TGCGCCACCCGAACTAGCGGAAGCTCCTACAATGAGCAGTTCTTC; cdr3_aa: CATRTSGSSYNEQFF
j_call: TRBJ2-2; d_call: TRBD2; clone_size: NA; v_call: TRBV19; cdr3_nt: TGTGCCAGTAGCGACGTCCGACTAGCGGGCCTAACCGGGGAGCTGTTTTTT; cdr3_aa: CASSDVRLAGLTGELFF
j_call: TRBJ1-5; d_call: NA; clone_size: NA; v_call: TRBV30; cdr3_nt: TGTGCCTGGAGTGTACCCAACAGGATCAATCAGCCCCAGCATTTT; cdr3_aa: CAWSVPNRINQPQHF
j_call: TRBJ2-5; d_call: NA; clone_size: NA; v_call: TRBV9; cdr3_nt: TGTGCCAGCAGCGTAGCTGGGGTCCAGACCCAGTACTTC; cdr3_aa: CASSVAGVQTQYF
j_call: TRBJ1-2; d_call: NA; clone_size: once; v_call: TRBV29-1; cdr3_nt: TGCAGCGTTGAAGCCCGTCTGCGGCAGGGTGAGGCCTTTGGCTACACCTTC; cdr3_aa: CSVEARLRQGEAFGYTF
j_call: TRBJ1-2; d_call: TRBD1; clone_size: NA; v_call: TRBV10-3; cdr3_nt: TGTGCCATCAGTGGTCAGGGGGTTGGCTACACCTTC; cdr3_aa: CAISGQGVGYTF
j_call: TRBJ1-5; d_call: NA; clone_size: NA; v_call: TRBV5-8; cdr3_nt: TGTGCCAGCAGTTTCGGTAGCAATCAGCCCCAGCATTTT; cdr3_aa: CASSFGSNQPQHF
j_call: TRBJ2-7; d_call: TRBD2; clone_size: NA; v_call: TRBV28; cdr3_nt: TGTGCCAGCAGTTCGTACGAAAACCGTCCCGGGACTAGCGGGAGGGCCTACGAGCAGTACTTC; cdr3_aa: CASSSYENRPGTSGRAYEQYF
j_call: TRBJ2-1; d_call: NA; clone_size: NA; v_call: TRBV27; cdr3_nt: TGTGCCAGCAGCCTTACCTACAGGGTCTCCTACAATGAGCAGTTCTTC; cdr3_aa: CASSLTYRVSYNEQFF
j_call: TRBJ2-7; d_call: NA; clone_size: once; v_call: TRBV27; cdr3_nt: TGTGCCAGCAGTTCCCCAAACTCCTACGAGCAGTACTTC; cdr3_aa: CASSSPNSYEQYF
j_call: TRBJ2-5; d_call: NA; clone_size: NA; v_call: TRBV6-6; cdr3_nt: TGTGCCAGCAGTTCTCACACGAAAGAGACCCAGTACTTC; cdr3_aa: CASSSHTKETQYF
j_call: TRBJ2-7; d_call: TRBD2; clone_size: NA; v_call: TRBV19; cdr3_nt: TGTGCCAGTAGTATAGCTAGCGGGAGTTCCGAGCAGTACTTC; cdr3_aa: CASSIASGSSEQYF
j_call: TRBJ2-7; d_call: TRBD1; clone_size: NA; v_call: TRBV4-3; cdr3_nt: TGCGCCAGCAGCCAAGATCAAGGACAGGGGATTCACGAGCAGTACTTC; cdr3_aa: CASSQDQGQGIHEQYF
j_call: TRBJ2-4; d_call: TRBD2; clone_size: NA; v_call: TRBV7-9; cdr3_nt: TGTGCCAGCAGCTTGGGACTAGCGGGACCCGCCAAAAACATTCAGTACTTC; cdr3_aa: CASSLGLAGPAKNIQYF
j_call: TRBJ1-3; d_call: NA; clone_size: NA; v_call: TRBV6-5; cdr3_nt: TGTGCCAGCAGTTATCGGCTCTCTGGAAACACCATATATTTT; cdr3_aa: CASSYRLSGNTIYF
j_call: TRBJ2-2; d_call: NA; clone_size: NA; v_call: TRBV19; cdr3_nt: TGTGCCAGTAGTGGACCATACACCGGGGAGCTGTTTTTT; cdr3_aa: CASSGPYTGELFF
j_call: TRBJ2-7; d_call: NA; clone_size: NA; v_call: TRBV10-3; cdr3_nt: TGTGCCATCAGTGAGTCCAGGCCCCCTTCGTCCGAGCAGTACTTC; cdr3_aa: CAISESRPPSSEQYF
j_call: TRBJ2-3; d_call: TRBD2; clone_size: once; v_call: TRBV4-1; cdr3_nt: TGCGCCAGCAGCCAAGATTCTAGCGGATCCACAGATACGCAGTATTTT; cdr3_aa: CASSQDSSGSTDTQYF
j_call: TRBJ2-2; d_call: NA; clone_size: NA; v_call: TRBV11-2; cdr3_nt: TGTGCCAGCAGCCCCCGGGACTCGAACACCGGGGAGCTGTTTTTT; cdr3_aa: CASSPRDSNTGELFF
j_call: TRBJ2-4; d_call: NA; clone_size: NA; v_call: TRBV14; cdr3_nt: TGTGCCAGCAGCCAAGTTGGAGGCAGGGGTTCCAAAAACATTCAGTACTTC; cdr3_aa: CASSQVGGRGSKNIQYF
j_call: TRBJ2-6; d_call: NA; clone_size: NA; v_call: TRBV5-6; cdr3_nt: TGTGCCAGCAGCCCCGGACCGAGCTCTGGGGCCAACGTCCTGACTTTC; cdr3_aa: CASSPGPSSGANVLTF
j_call: TRBJ1-1; d_call: NA; clone_size: NA; v_call: TRBV28; cdr3_nt: TGTGCCAGCAGCCCCCTCATCTTGGAAACTGAAGCTTTCTTT; cdr3_aa: CASSPLILETEAFF
j_call: TRBJ2-1; d_call: TRBD1; clone_size: NA; v_call: TRBV29-1; cdr3_nt: TGCAGCGTTGGAGACAGGGGAAGGGACAATGAGCAGTTCTTC; cdr3_aa: CSVGDRGRDNEQFF
j_call: TRBJ1-2; d_call: NA; clone_size: once; v_call: TRBV29-1; cdr3_nt: TGCAGCGTCGATCCGACAGACGCTTATGGCTACACCTTC; cdr3_aa: CSVDPTDAYGYTF
j_call: TRBJ2-2; d_call: NA; clone_size: NA; v_call: TRBV7-8; cdr3_nt: TGTGCCAGCAGCTTTATCAAGATTAACACCGGGGAGCTGTTTTTT; cdr3_aa: CASSFIKINTGELFF
j_call: TRBJ2-7; d_call: TRBD1; clone_size: NA; v_call: TRBV5-1; cdr3_nt: TGCGCCAGCAGCACTGAGGGGGACAGCTACTTCTACGAGCAGTACTTC; cdr3_aa: CASSTEGDSYFYEQYF